The 19 T cell receptor beta chains in this list originate from one sample, sequenced in a study of cytomegalovirus exposure and HLA in healthy donors. 60 Vbeta and 13 Jbeta primers were used in PCR. Sequenced by immunoSEQ multiplex PCR; TCRdb stores in-frame clones only, minus some. The table has approximately 76,000 clones, over 65% seen once. The sample was PBMCs. All receptors come from a woman aged 40 to 55 in good health and CMV-seropositive.

The chain links TRBV7-8 to TRBJ2-7; 7 bases align to TRBD2. Trimming at V came to 5 bases and at J to 1 base, leaving 8 bases not matched to a gene. CDR1 is SGHVS and CDR2 is FQNEAQ in the germline V gene. The CDR3 runs to 15 residues. The CDR3: CASSPQAGLSYEQYF. CDR3 nucleotide sequence: TGTGCCAGCAGCCCGCAAGCGGGACTATCCTACGAGCAGTACTTC. The entire variable domain, with the rest obtained from reference TRBV7-8 and TRBJ2-7, is as follows: GAGVSQSPRYKVAKRGQDVALRCDPISGHVSLFWYQQALGQGPEFLTYFQNEAQLDKSGLPSDRFFAERPEGSVSTLKIQRTQQEDSAVYLCASSPQAGLSYEQYFGPGTRLTVT.

Here the CDR3 reads CASRLRSSGNTIYF. The CDR3 coding sequence is TGTGCCAGTAGACTTAGGAGCTCTGGAAACACCATATATTTT. The J gene is TRBJ1-3, the V gene TRBV19; no definite D call. The V and J ends lost 6 bases and 0 bases respectively, with 9 bases between them. This CDR3 has 14 amino acids. CDR1 LNHDA and CDR2 SQIVND come from the germline V gene (reference sequence).

The count of this clone is one. The chain couples TRBV9 to TRBJ1-5, with 8 bases aligning to TRBD1. From germline, CDR1 is SGDLS and CDR2 YYNGEE. The CDR3 has 15 residues. V lost 4 bases, J lost 7 bases, and 10 bases stayed unmatched. The CDR3 protein is CASSFTGGAIQPQHF. DNA for the CDR3: TGTGCCAGCAGCTTTACAGGGGGGGCTATACAGCCCCAGCATTTT.

V is TRBV9 and J is TRBJ2-7; 9 bases are shared with TRBD1. Germline CDR1 reads SGDLS; CDR2 reads YYNGEE. The CDR3 is made up of 14 amino acids. V was pared by 3 bases and J by 2 bases, with 3 bases of the junction left unmatched. The CDR3 loop is CASSAGTGTYEQYF. CDR3 bases: TGTGCCAGCAGCGCCGGGACAGGGACCTACGAGCAGTACTTC.

The J gene is TRBJ2-6, the V gene TRBV4-3, with 7 bases identical to TRBD1. There are 16 residues in the CDR3. Germline V gene lookup returns CDR1 LGHNA and CDR2 YSLEER. J lost 0 bases, V lost 6 bases, and 5 bases had no gene match. In DNA form, the CDR3 reads TGCGCCAGCAGTAGGACAGGAGTCTCTGGGGCCAACGTCCTGACTTTC. Protein product: CASSRTGVSGANVLTF.

This clone was detected only a few times. The chain employs TRBV14 and TRBJ1-2; D is unclear. The germline V and J ends were trimmed by 1 base and 2 bases, with 5 bases remaining between them. CDR3 size: 13 residues. From germline, CDR1 is SGHDN and CDR2 FVKESK. This CDR3 is CASSQGRNYGYTF. CDR3 DNA sequence: TGTGCCAGCAGCCAAGGGAGAAACTATGGCTACACCTTC.

The V call is TRBV28, the J call TRBJ2-7; maybe TRBD1 (6 bases). The V and J ends lost 5 bases and 5 bases respectively, with 13 bases between them. From germline, CDR1 is MDHEN and CDR2 SYDVKM. The CDR3 length is 13 residues. CDR3 DNA sequence: TGTGCCAGCAGTCCGGGACAACCGGACGAGCAGTACTTC. Translated, it gives CASSPGQPDEQYF.

This sequence joins TRBV6-5 and TRBJ1-1, with TRBD1 identical over 8 bases. Germline CDR1 MNHEY, CDR2 SVGAGI. The CDR3 has 13 amino acids. V shed 6 bases, J shed 5 bases, and the junction held 5 bases outside the gene matches. In DNA, the CDR3 is TGTGCCAGCAGCCAAACAGGGGGGACTGAAGCTTTCTTT. Protein sequence: CASSQTGGTEAFF.

The rearrangement joins TRBV6-6 to TRBJ1-1, with 7 nucleotides matching TRBD1. The trim removed 5 bases at V and 1 base at J, leaving 4 bases unmatched. The CDR3 totals 14 residues. CDR1 and CDR2 (germline): MNHNY, SVGAGI (reference sequence). The chain's CDR3 is CASSRQGGNTEAFF. CDR3 in DNA: TGTGCCAGCAGTCGACAGGGAGGGAACACTGAAGCTTTCTTT.

This clone appeared a single time. This chain links TRBV15 with TRBJ2-1, with D possibly being TRBD2 (5 bases). The V and J ends lost 8 bases and 10 bases respectively, with 15 bases between them. The CDR3 is made up of 12 amino acids. Germline CDR1 and CDR2: LNHNV and YYDKDF (reference sequence). Here the CDR3 reads CATLSQRREQFF. CDR3 DNA sequence: TGTGCCACCCTCTCCCAGCGGCGGGAGCAGTTCTTC.

The chain links TRBV4-3 to TRBJ1-6; possibly TRBD1 for D (6 bases). Germline values: CDR1 LGHNA, CDR2 YSLEER. This CDR3 has 16 residues. V dropped 0 bases and J dropped 9 bases, with 15 bases sitting between them. Written as DNA, the CDR3 is TGCGCCAGCAGCCAAGATGACGACAGGAAATTTTCACCCCTCCACTTT. Its protein is CASSQDDDRKFSPLHF.

Comment on this clone: At one of its ends the junction is not consistent with the germline gene, which may arise from a read error. V and J are TRBV2 and TRBJ2-7, with D perhaps TRBD1 (5 bases). The CDR3 contains 13 residues. Germline-derived CDR1 and CDR2 are SNHLY and FYNNEI. The CDR3 here is CDSKQGPSYEQYF. CDR3 in DNA: TGTGACAGCAAGCAGGGCCCCTCGTACGAGCAGTACTTC.

The chain couples TRBV14 to TRBJ2-3, with D perhaps TRBD2 (6 bases). In germline, CDR1 is SGHDN, CDR2 FVKESK. The V gene lost 1 base and the J gene lost 2 bases, with 13 bases spanning the gap. The length of the CDR3 is 16 residues. The CDR3 sequence is CASSQVRGYNTDTQYF. As DNA, the CDR3 is TGTGCCAGCAGCCAAGTGCGGGGATACAACACAGATACGCAGTATTTT. Full variable domain (remainder filled in from reference TRBV14 and TRBJ2-3): EAGVTQFPSHSVIEKGQTVTLRCDPISGHDNLYWYRRVMGKEIKFLLHFVKESKQDESGMPNNRFLAERTGGTYSTLKVQPAELEDSGVYFCASSQVRGYNTDTQYFGPGTRLTVL.

The gene calls are TRBV30 and TRBJ1-5; D perhaps matches TRBD1 (5 bases). Germline V gene sequence: CDR1 GTSNPN, CDR2 SVGIG (reference sequence). The CDR3 consists of 15 residues. The V and J ends lost 4 bases and 2 bases respectively, with 15 bases between them. This chain's CDR3 is CAWNTGLGGNQPQHF. The CDR3 DNA sequence: TGTGCCTGGAATACGGGACTCGGGGGCAATCAGCCCCAGCATTTT.

The rearrangement joins TRBV19 to TRBJ1-2; TRBD1 agrees at 7 bases. Germline assignment: CDR1 LNHDA and CDR2 SQIVND (reference sequence). CDR3 length equals 14 residues. With 4 bases clipped from V and 1 base from J, the junction kept 3 bases outside the gene matches. CDR3 DNA: TGTGCCAGTAGTACGAGGGACAGTAACTATGGCTACACCTTC. Its protein is CASSTRDSNYGYTF.

V usage is TRBV6-4 and J usage is TRBJ2-5; TRBD2 is a possible D gene (5 bases). Germline CDR1 MRHNA, CDR2 SNTAGT. The CDR3 covers 13 residues. The V and J ends lost 4 bases and 5 bases respectively, with 11 bases between them. The CDR3 DNA sequence: TGTGCCAGCAGTGGGACTCCCCAGGAGACCCAGTACTTC. This codes for CASSGTPQETQYF.

The chain combines TRBV4-3 with TRBJ1-4; 11 bases align to TRBD1. Germline CDR1 LGHNA, CDR2 YSLEER. The CDR3 sequence is 16 residues long. The V gene end was trimmed by 0 bases and the J gene end by 7 bases; junction bases not matched to a gene: 4. The CDR3 DNA reads as TGCGCCAGCAGCCAAGATCTGGGGACAGGGGGTGAAAAACTGTTTTTT. It is translated as CASSQDLGTGGEKLFF.

The chain carries TRBV9 and TRBJ1-1; D gene unclear. The CDR3 length is 13 residues. Trimming pared 0 bases from V and 5 bases from J, leaving 8 bases between. Germline V gene data show CDR1 as SGDLS and CDR2 as YYNGEE. The CDR3 nucleotides are TGTGCCAGCAGCGTAGAATTGGAGACTGAAGCTTTCTTT. This translates into CASSVELETEAFF.

The chain couples TRBV4-2 to TRBJ1-4; no clear D. The CDR3 totals 14 residues. Trimming left V 0 bases short and J 6 bases short, with 8 bases between. Germline CDR1 is LGHNA and CDR2 is YNFKEQ. The CDR3 bases are TGTGCCAGCAGCCAAGATTGGGAGGATGAAAAACTGTTTTTT. This gives the protein CASSQDWEDEKLFF.